These T cell receptor beta chains were read from a single sample in a study of neurological immune-mediated disorders. TCRdb ran MiXCR on the 5' RACE reads and lists one entry per CDR3 protein. The sample lists fewer than 65,000 distinct CDR3 sequences, over 9% seen once, with under 5.5% in the top ten. The sequencing input was PBMCs. The origin of the receptors is a man in his 70s with HTLV-1-associated myelopathy (HAM/TSP). CDR3s include the opening cysteine and the closing phenylalanine or tryptophan. The D gene is left open where the match is weak. Not all rows give a size; the values are once, few, many and, for expanded clones, a class.

TRBV25-1	many	-	15	TRBJ1-6	TGTGCCAGCAGTGAATATACGGGGGCGGGTTCACCCCTCCACTTT	CASSEYTGAGSPLHF
TRBV12-3/TRBV12-4	many	TRBD1	16	TRBJ2-5	TGTGCCAGCAGAGACGATGTCGGACAGACAGGGGAGACCCAGTACTTC	CASRDDVGQTGETQYF
TRBV12-3/TRBV12-4	many	-	15	TRBJ1-6	TGTGCCAGCAGTCGCAAGGGCCTCTATAATTCACCCCTCCACTTT	CASSRKGLYNSPLHF
TRBV5-1	many	TRBD1	16	TRBJ2-5	TGCGCCAGCAGCTCGCCCAAAAGTTCGGACAGGGGAACCCAGTACTTC	CASSSPKSSDRGTQYF
TRBV5-1	many	-	13	TRBJ2-7	TGCGCCAGCAGCTTACACGGAGCCTACGAGCAGTACTTC	CASSLHGAYEQYF
TRBV6-6	many	-	14	TRBJ1-1	TGTGCCAGCAGTCTTAATCAGGGGAACACTGAAGCTTTCTTT	CASSLNQGNTEAFF
TRBV7-2	many	-	15	TRBJ1-3	TGTGCCAGCAGCTACGCCCACGCTATGGGAAACACCATATATTTT	CASSYAHAMGNTIYF
TRBV7-9	many	-	18	TRBJ2-3	TGTGCCAGCAGGCCCGCTAGCGTCAACCCCCATAGCACAGATACGCAGTATTTT	CASRPASVNPHSTDTQYF
TRBV12-3/TRBV12-4	-	-	13	TRBJ2-5	TGTGCCAGCAGCGCTAGTGGGAAAGAGACCCAGTACTTC	CASSASGKETQYF
TRBV7-8	many	-	15	TRBJ2-5	TGTGCCAGCAGCTTAGTCGGTAGCGGACAAGAGACCCAGTACTTC	CASSLVGSGQETQYF